The text below deals with one T cell receptor (beta chain). With 8 bases removed from V and 1 base from J, the gap between germline ends came to 10 bases. The CDR3 runs to 13 residues. The germline gives CDR1 SEHNR, CDR2 FQNEAQ (reference sequence). This specimen comes from a study of blood T cell repertoires in COVID-19. The wider study: Acute-phase and convalescent COVID-19 samples originated in the United States, Italy and Spain. In each case, the material was cDNA or gDNA derived from T cells, B-cell-depleted T cells, or PBMCs.

In the study's own analysis: Using reference gene primer amplification, nucleated cell counts were estimated. TCRdb's copy holds only in-frame clones and misses some; the assay was immunoSEQ multiplex PCR. V, J and clone size reflect that table, while D and trimming were determined from the DNA. The table includes hundreds of thousands of clones, about three quarters detected once. V is TRBV7-9 and J is TRBJ2-3, with D perhaps TRBD1 (5 bases). The sequenced sample was peripheral blood. The sequence was collected from a woman older than 75 with acute or convalescent COVID-19. CDR3 DNA sequence: TGTGCCAGCGGACATCCACGCACAGATACGCAGTATTTT. Translation: CASGHPRTDTQYF.